Given below is one TCR beta chain in context. The sample is drawn from a study of T cell changes during pregnancy in multiple sclerosis. Assay used: immunoSEQ multiplex PCR; TCRdb lists only in-frame clones, some missing. The sample has about 110,000 clones; approximately 89% are singletons. There are 15 residues in the CDR3. CDR1 is MNHNY, CDR2 SVGAGI, per germline (reference sequence). Trimming took off 5 bases at V and 1 base at J, with 12 bases between the two ends. The receptor's source is a female donor with multiple sclerosis, enrolled in a pregnancy study. Sequences were derived from peripheral blood, sampled after pregnancy. This chain uses TRBV6-6 with TRBJ1-5; possibly TRBD1 for D (5 bases). In DNA, the CDR3 is TGTGCCAGCAGTCATCAGGGTCGGAGCAATCAGCCCCAGCATTTT. It is translated as CASSHQGRSNQPQHF.